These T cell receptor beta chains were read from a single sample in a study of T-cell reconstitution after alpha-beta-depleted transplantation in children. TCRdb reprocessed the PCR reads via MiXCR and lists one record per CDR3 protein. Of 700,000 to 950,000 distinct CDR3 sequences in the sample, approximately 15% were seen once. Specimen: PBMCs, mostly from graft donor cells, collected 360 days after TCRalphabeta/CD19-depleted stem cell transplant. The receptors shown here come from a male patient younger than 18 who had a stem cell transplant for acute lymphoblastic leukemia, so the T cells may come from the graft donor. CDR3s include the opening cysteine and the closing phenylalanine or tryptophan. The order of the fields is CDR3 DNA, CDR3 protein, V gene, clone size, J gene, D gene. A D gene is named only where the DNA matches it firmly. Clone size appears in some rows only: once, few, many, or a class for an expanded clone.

cdr3_nt: TGTGCCAGCAGCTTAGCTTCGGGGGCAGCTTCACCCCTCCACTTT; cdr3_aa: CASSLASGAASPLHF; v_call: TRBV7-2; clone_size: few; j_call: TRBJ1-6; d_call: .
cdr3_nt: TGTGCCACCTCAAGCAGTACCAACTACGAGCAGTACTTC; cdr3_aa: CATSSSTNYEQYF; v_call: TRBV12-3/TRBV12-4; clone_size: .; j_call: TRBJ2-7; d_call: .
cdr3_nt: TGCGCCAGCAGCCTACATTTCTTCGGAGCCCAAGAGACCCAGTACTTC; cdr3_aa: CASSLHFFGAQETQYF; v_call: TRBV4-1; clone_size: .; j_call: TRBJ2-5; d_call: .
cdr3_nt: TGTGCCACCAGCAAGACACCTAATAATTCACCCCTCCACTTT; cdr3_aa: CATSKTPNNSPLHF; v_call: TRBV15; clone_size: many; j_call: TRBJ1-6; d_call: .
cdr3_nt: TGCAGCGTTGATGGGGATTGGGACGAGCAGTACTTC; cdr3_aa: CSVDGDWDEQYF; v_call: TRBV29-1; clone_size: .; j_call: TRBJ2-7; d_call: .
cdr3_nt: TGTGCCAGCAGCTTAACAGGAGTAGGGTTGGATGGCTACACCTTC; cdr3_aa: CASSLTGVGLDGYTF; v_call: TRBV7-3; clone_size: few; j_call: TRBJ1-2; d_call: .
cdr3_nt: TGCGCCAGCAGGGGACCGACAGAAAGAGGGGAGCAGTACTTC; cdr3_aa: CASRGPTERGEQYF; v_call: TRBV5-1; clone_size: many; j_call: TRBJ2-7; d_call: .
cdr3_nt: TGTGCCAGCATTCGAGCGCTCGTGCGGCATGAGCAGTTCTTC; cdr3_aa: CASIRALVRHEQFF; v_call: TRBV6-1; clone_size: .; j_call: TRBJ2-1; d_call: .
cdr3_nt: TGCAGTGCTACACAACTAGCGACAGAGCAGTTCTTC; cdr3_aa: CSATQLATEQFF; v_call: TRBV20-1; clone_size: few; j_call: TRBJ2-1; d_call: TRBD2
cdr3_nt: TGTGCCAGCAGTTTAATCGTACATTCCTACAATGAGCAGTTCTTC; cdr3_aa: CASSLIVHSYNEQFF; v_call: TRBV12-3/TRBV12-4; clone_size: many; j_call: TRBJ2-1; d_call: .
cdr3_nt: TGTGCCAGCAGCCTCCGGACAGGGCGGCTGTTTTTT; cdr3_aa: CASSLRTGRLFF; v_call: TRBV11-2; clone_size: .; j_call: TRBJ2-2; d_call: TRBD1
cdr3_nt: TGTGCCAGCAGTTTGCCCGGGCAAATCGCGGGCTACACCTTC; cdr3_aa: CASSLPGQIAGYTF; v_call: TRBV12-3/TRBV12-4; clone_size: .; j_call: TRBJ1-2; d_call: .
cdr3_nt: TGTGCCAGCCACGAGGGTTCCGTTGAGCAGTTCTTC; cdr3_aa: CASHEGSVEQFF; v_call: TRBV12-3/TRBV12-4; clone_size: few; j_call: TRBJ2-1; d_call: .
cdr3_nt: TGTGCCAGCAGCTCGCTGGGCAGGAGCACAGATACGCAGTATTTT; cdr3_aa: CASSSLGRSTDTQYF; v_call: TRBV7-9; clone_size: few; j_call: TRBJ2-3; d_call: .
cdr3_nt: TGTGCCAGCAGTTTGGGGGCTTCCCCCGATCAGCCCCAGCATTTT; cdr3_aa: CASSLGASPDQPQHF; v_call: TRBV12-3/TRBV12-4; clone_size: .; j_call: TRBJ1-5; d_call: .
cdr3_nt: TGCGCCAGCAGCTTGGAATCTAACGAGCAGTACTTC; cdr3_aa: CASSLESNEQYF; v_call: TRBV5-1; clone_size: many; j_call: TRBJ2-7; d_call: .
cdr3_nt: TGTGCCAGCAGCTTAGCCAGGTCGAATGAAAAACTGTTTTTT; cdr3_aa: CASSLARSNEKLFF; v_call: TRBV7-9; clone_size: few; j_call: TRBJ1-4; d_call: .
cdr3_nt: TGCGCCAGCAGCTTGGCCGCACTAGCGGGAGGCTTTTACAATGAGCAGTTCTTC; cdr3_aa: CASSLAALAGGFYNEQFF; v_call: TRBV5-1; clone_size: .; j_call: TRBJ2-1; d_call: TRBD2
cdr3_nt: TGTGCCAGCAGCTCCTCCAGGGGGACTAGCGACTACAATGAGCAGTTCTTC; cdr3_aa: CASSSSRGTSDYNEQFF; v_call: TRBV12-3/TRBV12-4; clone_size: .; j_call: TRBJ2-1; d_call: TRBD2
cdr3_nt: TGTGCCAGCACCCAGCGGGAATCTGGCGAGCAGTACTTC; cdr3_aa: CASTQRESGEQYF; v_call: TRBV12-3/TRBV12-4; clone_size: few; j_call: TRBJ2-7; d_call: TRBD2
cdr3_nt: TGTGCCAGCAGCTTAGCATCTAGGGCGGCAGGGCAGGATGAGCAGTTCTTC; cdr3_aa: CASSLASRAAGQDEQFF; v_call: TRBV11-2; clone_size: .; j_call: TRBJ2-1; d_call: .
cdr3_nt: TGTGCCAGCAGCCTACAGGGTTCCCACTATGGCTACACCTTC; cdr3_aa: CASSLQGSHYGYTF; v_call: TRBV7-9; clone_size: few; j_call: TRBJ1-2; d_call: .
cdr3_nt: TGTGCCAGCAGTTTTCTAGGACAGTCCTACGAGCAGTACTTC; cdr3_aa: CASSFLGQSYEQYF; v_call: TRBV12-3/TRBV12-4; clone_size: .; j_call: TRBJ2-7; d_call: .
cdr3_nt: TGTGCCAGCAGCCAAGCGGAGCGGAAGAACACCGGGGAGCTGTTTTTT; cdr3_aa: CASSQAERKNTGELFF; v_call: TRBV4-2; clone_size: .; j_call: TRBJ2-2; d_call: .
cdr3_nt: TGTGCCAGCAGTGTTTTCGGGATGGGCGAGCAGTACTTC; cdr3_aa: CASSVFGMGEQYF; v_call: TRBV2; clone_size: .; j_call: TRBJ2-7; d_call: .
cdr3_nt: TGCGCCAGCAGCCAGGACAGGGCTTGGGCCGGGGAGCTGTTTTTT; cdr3_aa: CASSQDRAWAGELFF; v_call: TRBV5-1; clone_size: .; j_call: TRBJ2-2; d_call: TRBD1
cdr3_nt: TGTGCCAGCAGCCTCCCCAGGGCATCTTATATGAACACTGAAGCTTTCTTT; cdr3_aa: CASSLPRASYMNTEAFF; v_call: TRBV7-9; clone_size: .; j_call: TRBJ1-1; d_call: .
cdr3_nt: TGTGCCGCTGAGGGATACGAAAAACTGTTTTTT; cdr3_aa: CAAEGYEKLFF; v_call: TRBV28; clone_size: few; j_call: TRBJ1-4; d_call: .
cdr3_nt: TGCGCCAGCAGCTTATACACCTCGGGTGAGCAGTTCTTC; cdr3_aa: CASSLYTSGEQFF; v_call: TRBV5-1; clone_size: many; j_call: TRBJ2-1; d_call: .
cdr3_nt: TGCAGCGTTGAGGAAAGGGGGCGTCTCTATGGCTACACCTTC; cdr3_aa: CSVEERGRLYGYTF; v_call: TRBV29-1; clone_size: .; j_call: TRBJ1-2; d_call: TRBD1
cdr3_nt: TGCAGCGCTTACTCCCGACTAGCGGGAGTTGTTGGTGAGCAGTACTTC; cdr3_aa: CSAYSRLAGVVGEQYF; v_call: TRBV29-1; clone_size: few; j_call: TRBJ2-7; d_call: TRBD2
cdr3_nt: TGCGCCAGCAGCATCGGACTAGCGGACTACGAGCAGTACTTC; cdr3_aa: CASSIGLADYEQYF; v_call: TRBV5-1; clone_size: many; j_call: TRBJ2-7; d_call: TRBD2
cdr3_nt: TGCGCCAGCAGCTTGGAGGGTCTAGCGGTCTCCTACGAGCAGTACTTC; cdr3_aa: CASSLEGLAVSYEQYF; v_call: TRBV5-1; clone_size: .; j_call: TRBJ2-7; d_call: TRBD2
cdr3_nt: TGTGCCAGCAGCGTAGAAGTAACCGGGGAGACCCAGTACTTC; cdr3_aa: CASSVEVTGETQYF; v_call: TRBV9; clone_size: .; j_call: TRBJ2-5; d_call: .
cdr3_nt: TGCAGCGTTGAGGGGACTTTAAGAGAGACCCAGTACTTC; cdr3_aa: CSVEGTLRETQYF; v_call: TRBV29-1; clone_size: .; j_call: TRBJ2-5; d_call: .
cdr3_nt: TGCAGCGTTGGAGAAGGCGATCAGCCCCAGCATTTT; cdr3_aa: CSVGEGDQPQHF; v_call: TRBV29-1; clone_size: .; j_call: TRBJ1-5; d_call: .
cdr3_nt: TGCAGTGCTAGAGATCTGGACAGGCTTTACGAGCAGTACTTC; cdr3_aa: CSARDLDRLYEQYF; v_call: TRBV20-1; clone_size: .; j_call: TRBJ2-7; d_call: TRBD1
cdr3_nt: TGCAGCGTTGTTCATCCGCTAGCGGAGCGCTACGAGCAGTACTTC; cdr3_aa: CSVVHPLAERYEQYF; v_call: TRBV29-1; clone_size: .; j_call: TRBJ2-7; d_call: TRBD2
cdr3_nt: TGCGCCAGCAGCCACCCAGAGGGGGGGAGCTACGAGCAGTACTTC; cdr3_aa: CASSHPEGGSYEQYF; v_call: TRBV4-1; clone_size: .; j_call: TRBJ2-7; d_call: .
cdr3_nt: TGCAGCGTTGAAGTAGGCCGCGAGGCTTTCTTT; cdr3_aa: CSVEVGREAFF; v_call: TRBV29-1; clone_size: many; j_call: TRBJ1-1; d_call: .
cdr3_nt: TGTGCCAGCAGCAAGACAGCCCGGGTCTCTGGAAACACCATATATTTT; cdr3_aa: CASSKTARVSGNTIYF; v_call: TRBV27; clone_size: few; j_call: TRBJ1-3; d_call: .
cdr3_nt: TGTGCCAGCAGCTTGGGGCTACAGGGTGATGCTTTCTTT; cdr3_aa: CASSLGLQGDAFF; v_call: TRBV5-6; clone_size: .; j_call: TRBJ1-1; d_call: .
cdr3_nt: TGCGCCAGCAGCCAAGTGGGCTGGGACAGGGTAAGGTCAAACACTGAAGCTTTCTTT; cdr3_aa: CASSQVGWDRVRSNTEAFF; v_call: TRBV4-1; clone_size: .; j_call: TRBJ1-1; d_call: TRBD1
cdr3_nt: TGTGCCAGCAGCTCAGGGGCTTTCGAGCAGTACTTC; cdr3_aa: CASSSGAFEQYF; v_call: TRBV7-9; clone_size: few; j_call: TRBJ2-7; d_call: .
cdr3_nt: TGCAGTGGGAGACTAGTCCCGACGTACGCAGAGCAGTTCTTC; cdr3_aa: CSGRLVPTYAEQFF; v_call: TRBV20-1; clone_size: many; j_call: TRBJ2-1; d_call: .